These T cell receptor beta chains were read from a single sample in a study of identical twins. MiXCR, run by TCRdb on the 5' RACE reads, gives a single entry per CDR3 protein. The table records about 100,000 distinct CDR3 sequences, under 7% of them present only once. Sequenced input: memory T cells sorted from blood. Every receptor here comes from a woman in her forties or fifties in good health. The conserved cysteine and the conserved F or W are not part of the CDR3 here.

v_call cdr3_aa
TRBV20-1 SETGGRETQY
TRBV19 ASRERGGYNEQF
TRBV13 ASSLHDSFNTEAF
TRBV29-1 SVAARGMNTEAF
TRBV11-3 ASSARQGAINIQY
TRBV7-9 ASSFAGSAQPQH
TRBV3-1 ASSRNEGSNQPQH
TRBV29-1 SVEEARGHNEQF
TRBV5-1 ASSLGTGALSTEAF
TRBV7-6 ASSLTGTENQPQH
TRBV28 ASSLGQWVYGYT
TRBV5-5 ASSWGPRGAYTDTQY
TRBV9 ASSALAGDTDTQY
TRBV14 ASSRGLAERINEQF
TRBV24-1 ATMDPYNEKLF
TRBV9 ASSGGTQPQH
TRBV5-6 ASSLQAASYNEQF
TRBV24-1 ATSDPPDDTQY
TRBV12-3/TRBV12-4 ASRSGQGGQPQH
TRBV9 ASSVGTEPYEQY
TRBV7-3 ASGETDTSPLH
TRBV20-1 SAGLTGNKQF
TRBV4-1 ASSPGLAGRGSYEQY
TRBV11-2 ASSLQGGNTGELF
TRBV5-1 ASSLTGTNSPLH
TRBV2 ASSPTAAGAF
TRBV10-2 ASRDRVSNSEAF
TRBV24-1 ATTGYPSYNEQF
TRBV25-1 ASSESGTVDIGNSPLH
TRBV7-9 ASSSQTLNTEAF
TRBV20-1 SARDSGLAGGTYEQY
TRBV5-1 ASSSGTGGSPLH
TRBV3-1 ASSQVGGPGANVLT
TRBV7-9 ASRRAGGGTGELF
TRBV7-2 ASSSSPGGEQF
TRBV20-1 SASQSSGSTDTQY
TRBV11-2 ASSLGTGEYEQY
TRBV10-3 AISERDRGPETQY
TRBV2 ASSRRTSTENNEQF
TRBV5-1 ASGYRTDTQY